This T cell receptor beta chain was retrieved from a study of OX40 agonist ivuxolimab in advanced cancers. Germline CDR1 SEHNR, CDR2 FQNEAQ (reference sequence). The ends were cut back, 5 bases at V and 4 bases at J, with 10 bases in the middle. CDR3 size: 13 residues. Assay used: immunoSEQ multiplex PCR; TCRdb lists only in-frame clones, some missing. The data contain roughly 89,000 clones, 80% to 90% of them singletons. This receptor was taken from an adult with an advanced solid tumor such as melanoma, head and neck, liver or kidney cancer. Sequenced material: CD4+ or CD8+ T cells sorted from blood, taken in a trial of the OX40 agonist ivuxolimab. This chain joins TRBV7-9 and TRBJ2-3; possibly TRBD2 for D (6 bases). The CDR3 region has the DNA TGTGCCAGCAGCGCCCGACTAGCAGATACGCAGTATTTT. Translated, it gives CASSARLADTQYF.